In this sample, the clone carrying this T cell receptor (beta chain) turned up many times. Regions amplified from RNA transcripts were the TCR beta CDR3 regions. The HTBI primer set was used in a first-round RT-PCR of the TCR CDR3. TCRdb re-derived calls from the multiplex PCR reads in MiXCR, one entry per CDR3 protein. The table records a few hundred thousand distinct CDR3 sequences, less than 15% of them present only once. These data belong to a study of T cells in Graves' hyperthyroidism and ophthalmopathy. Hyperthyroidism, newly diagnosed and lasting under 2 months, affected patients aged 18 to 65. V was trimmed by 8 bases and J by 5 bases, leaving 24 bases between them. This CDR3 is 17 amino acids long.

Input material: blood. The clonotype comes from a woman aged 40 to 50 with Graves' hyperthyroidism that later progressed to Graves' ophthalmopathy. J is TRBJ2-2 and V is TRBV12-3 or TRBV12-4, with TRBD2 as a possible D gene (6 bases). The CDR3 nucleotides read TGTGCCAGCTCTGGTGTGAGCGGACTATGGGGGACCGGGGAGCTGTTTTTT. Protein product: CASSGVSGLWGTGELFF.